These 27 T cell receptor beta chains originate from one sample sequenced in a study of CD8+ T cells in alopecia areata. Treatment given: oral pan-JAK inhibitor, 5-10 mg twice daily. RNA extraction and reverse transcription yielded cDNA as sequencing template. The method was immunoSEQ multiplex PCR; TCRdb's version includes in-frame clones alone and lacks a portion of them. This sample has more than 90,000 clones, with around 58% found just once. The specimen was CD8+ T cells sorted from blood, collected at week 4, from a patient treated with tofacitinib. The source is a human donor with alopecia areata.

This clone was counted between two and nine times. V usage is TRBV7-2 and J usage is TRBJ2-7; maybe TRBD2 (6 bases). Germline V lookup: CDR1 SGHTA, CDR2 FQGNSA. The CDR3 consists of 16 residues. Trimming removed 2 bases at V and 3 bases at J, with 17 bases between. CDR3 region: CASSLTPGVPGYEQYF. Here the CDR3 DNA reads TGTGCCAGCAGCTTAACCCCGGGGGTACCGGGCTACGAGCAGTACTTC.

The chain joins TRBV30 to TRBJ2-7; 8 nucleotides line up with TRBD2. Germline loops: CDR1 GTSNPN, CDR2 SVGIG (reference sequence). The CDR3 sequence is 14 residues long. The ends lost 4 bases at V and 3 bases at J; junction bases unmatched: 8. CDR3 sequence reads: CAWTHGGGFYEQYF. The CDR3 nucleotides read TGTGCCTGGACCCACGGGGGGGGCTTCTACGAGCAGTACTTC.

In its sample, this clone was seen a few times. CDR3 region: CASSPTAYEQFF. The CDR3, as DNA: TGTGCCAGCTCACCTACGGCATATGAGCAGTTCTTC. The chain links TRBV18 to TRBJ2-1; D unclear. The CDR3 length is 12 residues. Germline CDR1 KGHSH, CDR2 LQKENI. Trimming took 3 bases from V and 8 from J, leaving 8 bases between them.

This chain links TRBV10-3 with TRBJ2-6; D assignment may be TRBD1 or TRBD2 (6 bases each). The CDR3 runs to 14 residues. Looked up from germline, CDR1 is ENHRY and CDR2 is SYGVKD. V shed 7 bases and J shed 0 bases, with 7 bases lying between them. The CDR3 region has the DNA TGTGCCATCAAGGGGGGCTCTGGGGCCAACGTCCTGACTTTC. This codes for CAIKGGSGANVLTF.

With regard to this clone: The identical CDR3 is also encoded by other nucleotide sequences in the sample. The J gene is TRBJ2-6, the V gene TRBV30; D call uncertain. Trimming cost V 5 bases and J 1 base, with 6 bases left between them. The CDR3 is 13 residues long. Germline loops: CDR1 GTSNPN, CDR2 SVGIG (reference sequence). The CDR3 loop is CAWSASGANVLTF. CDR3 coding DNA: TGTGCCTGGTCGGCGTCTGGGGCCAACGTCCTGACTTTC.

CDR3 loop: CASSSDGTWDYGYTF. As DNA, the CDR3 is TGTGCCAGCAGCAGCGATGGGACGTGGGACTATGGCTACACCTTC. The genes are TRBV27 and TRBJ1-2, with TRBD1 as a possible D gene (5 bases). The V and J ends lost 6 bases and 3 bases respectively, with 17 bases between them. The germline gives CDR1 MNHEY, CDR2 SMNVEV (reference sequence). The CDR3 spans 15 residues.

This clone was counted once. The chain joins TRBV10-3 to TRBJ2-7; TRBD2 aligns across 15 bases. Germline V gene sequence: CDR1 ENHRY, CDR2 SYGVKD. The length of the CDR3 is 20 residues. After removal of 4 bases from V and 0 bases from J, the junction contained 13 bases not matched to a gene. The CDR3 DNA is TGTGCCATCAGTGTTTTCGCCGGACTAGCGGGGGGGACCAGCTCCTACGAGCAGTACTTC. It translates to CAISVFAGLAGGTSSYEQYF.

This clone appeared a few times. In nucleotides, the CDR3 is TGCAGCGTTGGACTAGCGATACAAAATTCGGATACGCAGTATTTT. It codes for CSVGLAIQNSDTQYF. The chain has TRBV29-1 and TRBJ2-3; 8 bases line up with TRBD2. The CDR3 contains 15 residues. Germline loops: CDR1 SQVTM, CDR2 ANQGSEA. J lost 6 bases, V lost 4 bases, and 12 bases had no gene match.

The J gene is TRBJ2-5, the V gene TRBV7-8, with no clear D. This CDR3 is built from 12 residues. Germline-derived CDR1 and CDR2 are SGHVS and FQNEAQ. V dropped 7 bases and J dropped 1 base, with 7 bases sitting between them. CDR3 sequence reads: CASTEFQETQYF. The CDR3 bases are TGTGCCAGCACCGAATTCCAAGAGACCCAGTACTTC.

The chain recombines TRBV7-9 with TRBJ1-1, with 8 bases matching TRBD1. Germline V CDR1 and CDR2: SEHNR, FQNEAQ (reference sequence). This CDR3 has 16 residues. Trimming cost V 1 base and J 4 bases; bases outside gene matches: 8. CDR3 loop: CASSLGPGGGGTEAFF. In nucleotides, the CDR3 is TGTGCCAGCAGCTTAGGCCCAGGGGGCGGTGGCACTGAAGCTTTCTTT. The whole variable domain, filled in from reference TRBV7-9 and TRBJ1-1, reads DTGVSQNPRHKITKRGQNVTFRCDPISEHNRLYWYRQTLGQGPEFLTYFQNEAQLEKSRLLSDRFSAERPKGSFSTLEIQRTEQGDSAMYLCASSLGPGGGGTEAFFGQGTRLTVV.

In nucleotides, the CDR3 is TGTGCCAGCAGTGAATATGGCGGGGTACAAGAGACCCAGTACTTC. Amino acid sequence: CASSEYGGVQETQYF. The V and J genes are TRBV25-1 and TRBJ2-5; a possible D gene is TRBD2 (6 bases). V was shortened by 0 bases and J by 2 bases, with 10 bases between the two germline ends. The germline V gene has CDR1 MGHDK and CDR2 SYGVNS. The CDR3 consists of 15 residues.

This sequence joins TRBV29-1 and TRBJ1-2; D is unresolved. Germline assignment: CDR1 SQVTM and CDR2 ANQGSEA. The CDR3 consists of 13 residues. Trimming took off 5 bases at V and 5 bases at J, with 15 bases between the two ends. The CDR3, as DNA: TGCAGCGTTCACCGGGAGACGGGGTATGGCTACACCTTC. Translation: CSVHRETGYGYTF.

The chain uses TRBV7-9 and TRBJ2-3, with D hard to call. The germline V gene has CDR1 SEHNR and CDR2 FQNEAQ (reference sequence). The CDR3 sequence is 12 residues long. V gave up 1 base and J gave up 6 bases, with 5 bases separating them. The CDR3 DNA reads TGTGCCAGCAGCTTAGGAGTGGATACGCAGTATTTT. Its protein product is CASSLGVDTQYF.

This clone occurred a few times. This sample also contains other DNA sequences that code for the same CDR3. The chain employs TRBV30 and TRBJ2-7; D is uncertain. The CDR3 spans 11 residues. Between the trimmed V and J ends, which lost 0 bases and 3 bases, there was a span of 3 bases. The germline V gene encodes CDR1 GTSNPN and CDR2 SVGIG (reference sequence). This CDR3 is CAWSVGYEQYF. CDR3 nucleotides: TGTGCCTGGAGTGTAGGCTACGAGCAGTACTTC.

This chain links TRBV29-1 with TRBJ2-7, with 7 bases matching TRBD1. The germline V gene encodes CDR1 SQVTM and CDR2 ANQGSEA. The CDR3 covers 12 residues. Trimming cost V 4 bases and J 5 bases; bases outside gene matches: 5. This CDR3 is CSVVKGANEQYF. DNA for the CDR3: TGCAGCGTTGTTAAGGGGGCCAACGAGCAGTACTTC.

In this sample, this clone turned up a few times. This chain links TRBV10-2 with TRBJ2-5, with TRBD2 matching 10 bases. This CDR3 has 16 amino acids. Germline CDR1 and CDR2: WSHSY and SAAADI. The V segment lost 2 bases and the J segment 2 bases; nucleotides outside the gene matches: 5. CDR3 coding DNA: TGCGCCAGCAGTGAGGATCCAGCGGGGGGGCAAGAGACCCAGTACTTC. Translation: CASSEDPAGGQETQYF.

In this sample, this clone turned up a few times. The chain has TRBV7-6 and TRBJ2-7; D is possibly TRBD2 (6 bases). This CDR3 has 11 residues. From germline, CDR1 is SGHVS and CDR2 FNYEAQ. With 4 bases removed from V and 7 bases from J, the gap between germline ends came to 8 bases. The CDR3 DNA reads TGTGCCAGCAGCTATGGAGGGGAGCAGTACTTC. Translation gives CASSYGGEQYF. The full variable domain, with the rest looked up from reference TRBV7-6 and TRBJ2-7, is GAGVSQSPRYKVTKRGQDVALRCDPISGHVSLYWYRQALGQGPEFLTYFNYEAQQDKSGLPNDRFSAERPEGSISTLTIQRTEQRDSAMYRCASSYGGEQYFGPGTRLTVT.

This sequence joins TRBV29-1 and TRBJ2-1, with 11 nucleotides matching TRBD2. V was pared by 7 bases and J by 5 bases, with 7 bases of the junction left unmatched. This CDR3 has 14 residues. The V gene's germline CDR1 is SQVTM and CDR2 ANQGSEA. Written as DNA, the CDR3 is TGCAGCGGGCCGCTAGCGGGGGGTGACAATGAGCAGTTCTTC. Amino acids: CSGPLAGGDNEQFF.

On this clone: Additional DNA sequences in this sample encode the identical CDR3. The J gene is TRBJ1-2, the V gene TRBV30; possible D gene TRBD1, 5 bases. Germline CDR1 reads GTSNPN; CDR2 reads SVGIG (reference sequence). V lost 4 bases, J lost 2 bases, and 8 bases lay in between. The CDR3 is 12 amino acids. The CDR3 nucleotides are TGTGCCTGGACGGGGGGAAACTATGGCTACACCTTC. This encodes CAWTGGNYGYTF.

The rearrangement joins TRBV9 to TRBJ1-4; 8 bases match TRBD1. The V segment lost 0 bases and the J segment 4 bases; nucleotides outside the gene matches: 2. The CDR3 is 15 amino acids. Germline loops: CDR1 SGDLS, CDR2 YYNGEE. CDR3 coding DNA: TGTGCCAGCAGCGTAGCCGGGACAGGTAATGAAAAACTGTTTTTT. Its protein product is CASSVAGTGNEKLFF.

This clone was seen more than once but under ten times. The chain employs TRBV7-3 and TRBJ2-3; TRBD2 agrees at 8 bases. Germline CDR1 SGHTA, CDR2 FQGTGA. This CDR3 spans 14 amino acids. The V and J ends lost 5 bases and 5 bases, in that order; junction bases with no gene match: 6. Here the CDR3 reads CASSVGLDLDTQYF. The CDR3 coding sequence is TGTGCCAGCAGCGTGGGACTAGACCTAGATACGCAGTATTTT.

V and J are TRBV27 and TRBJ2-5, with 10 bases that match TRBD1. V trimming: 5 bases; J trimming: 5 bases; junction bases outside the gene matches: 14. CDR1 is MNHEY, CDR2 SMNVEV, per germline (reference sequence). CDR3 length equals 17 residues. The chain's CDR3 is CASSPRRTGGELETQYF. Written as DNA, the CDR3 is TGTGCCAGCAGTCCACGCAGGACAGGGGGTGAGCTTGAGACCCAGTACTTC.

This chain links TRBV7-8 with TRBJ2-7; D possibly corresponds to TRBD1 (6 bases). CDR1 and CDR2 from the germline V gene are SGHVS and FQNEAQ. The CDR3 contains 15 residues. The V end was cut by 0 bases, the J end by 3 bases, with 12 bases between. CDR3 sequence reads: CASSLAVGTHYEQYF. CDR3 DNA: TGTGCCAGCAGCTTAGCGGTGGGGACACACTACGAGCAGTACTTC.

CDR3 DNA sequence: TGTGCCAGCAGCTTAGCAACGGGACAGGGATTAGATACGCAGTATTTT. Translated: CASSLATGQGLDTQYF. The chain carries TRBV7-8 and TRBJ2-3, with 9 bases identical to TRBD1. The CDR3 covers 16 residues. Germline-derived CDR1 and CDR2 are SGHVS and FQNEAQ. Losses at the gene ends were 0 bases for V and 5 bases for J; bases not matched to a gene: 6.

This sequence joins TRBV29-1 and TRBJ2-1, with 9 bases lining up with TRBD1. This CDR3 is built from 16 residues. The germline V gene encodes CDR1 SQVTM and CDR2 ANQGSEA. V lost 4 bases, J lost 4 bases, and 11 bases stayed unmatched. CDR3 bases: TGCAGCGTTGCTCCCGGGACAGGGACGGTGTACAATGAGCAGTTCTTC. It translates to CSVAPGTGTVYNEQFF.

The CDR3 DNA reads TGTGCCAGCAGCTTAACCCCGACAGGGATGAACACTGAAGCTTTCTTT. The encoded protein is CASSLTPTGMNTEAFF. The J gene is TRBJ1-1, the V gene TRBV7-9, with TRBD1 identical over 7 bases. CDR3 length equals 16 residues. The V and J ends lost 2 bases and 0 bases, in that order; junction bases with no gene match: 6. The germline V gene has CDR1 SEHNR and CDR2 FQNEAQ (reference sequence).

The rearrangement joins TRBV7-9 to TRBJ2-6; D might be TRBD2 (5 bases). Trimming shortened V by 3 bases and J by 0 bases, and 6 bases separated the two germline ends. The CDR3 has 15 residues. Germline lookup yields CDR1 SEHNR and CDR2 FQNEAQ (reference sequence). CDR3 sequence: CASSFGDSGANVLTF. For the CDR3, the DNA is TGTGCCAGCAGCTTCGGGGACTCTGGGGCCAACGTCCTGACTTTC.